A selection of T cell receptor beta chains follows, all from one sample in a study of blood T cell repertoires in COVID-19. The method was immunoSEQ multiplex PCR; TCRdb's version includes in-frame clones alone and lacks a portion of them. Of roughly 80,000 clones in the sample, approximately 80% were seen once. The specimen was peripheral blood. The receptors were gathered from a human donor in a cohort sampled during active COVID-19. Both conserved end residues are part of each CDR3. D genes are given only for firm matches. The size entry is marked missing in some rows and otherwise reads once, few, many or a size class.

>TRBV10-3|TRBJ2-5|NA|TRBD2
CAIGTSGGEETQYF
TGTGCCATCGGGACTAGCGGGGGTGAGGAGACCCAGTACTTC
>TRBV19|TRBJ2-6|once|NA
CASSDGSGANVLTF
TGTGCCAGTAGTGACGGGTCTGGGGCCAACGTCCTGACTTTC
>TRBV9|TRBJ1-1|NA|TRBD1
CASSVGTGADEAFF
TGTGCCAGCAGCGTCGGGACAGGGGCGGATGAAGCTTTCTTT
>TRBV9|TRBJ1-2|NA|NA
CASSVDEGDNYGYTF
TGTGCCAGCAGCGTAGACGAAGGGGATAACTATGGCTACACCTTC
>TRBV15|TRBJ2-7|NA|NA
CATSVNTAYEQYF
TGTGCCACCAGCGTTAACACAGCTTACGAGCAGTACTTC
>TRBV5-1|TRBJ2-1|NA|TRBD2
CASSLPGLAGPSSYNEQFF
TGCGCCAGCAGCTTGCCCGGACTAGCGGGACCGAGCTCCTACAATGAGCAGTTCTTC
>TRBV30|TRBJ2-1|NA|NA
CAWTLHNEQFF
TGTGCCTGGACCCTCCACAATGAGCAGTTCTTC
>TRBV23-1|TRBJ2-7|NA|NA
CASSQSSYEQYF
TGCGCCAGCAGTCAATCATCGTACGAGCAGTACTTC
>TRBV3-1/TRBV3-2|TRBJ1-6|NA|TRBD1
CASSRTGTAASYNSPLHF
TGTGCCAGCAGCCGAACCGGGACAGCAGCCTCCTATAATTCACCCCTCCACTTT
>TRBV24-1|TRBJ2-2|NA|NA
CATSDQSGFRPGELFF
TGTGCCACCAGTGATCAAAGCGGGTTCAGGCCCGGGGAGCTGTTTTTT
>TRBV11-3|TRBJ2-1|few|NA
CASSGLSPSSYNEQFF
TGTGCCAGCAGCGGGCTAAGTCCGAGCTCCTACAATGAGCAGTTCTTC
>TRBV29-1|TRBJ2-5|NA|TRBD2
CSLRTSGRETQYF
TGCAGCCTCAGGACTAGCGGGAGAGAGACCCAGTACTTC
>TRBV30|TRBJ1-1|NA|TRBD1
CAWSPDRVNTEAFF
TGTGCCTGGAGCCCGGACAGGGTGAACACTGAAGCTTTCTTT
>TRBV5-1|TRBJ2-5|NA|TRBD2
CASSTRTSGGAKEETQYF
TGCGCCAGCAGCACCCGGACTAGCGGGGGGGCGAAGGAAGAGACCCAGTACTTC
>TRBV30|TRBJ1-4|NA|NA
CAWSESQGFLNEKLFF
TGTGCCTGGAGTGAGTCGCAGGGGTTTTTAAATGAAAAACTGTTTTTT
>TRBV7-3|TRBJ2-7|NA|NA
CASRLTGESSYEQYF
TGTGCCAGCAGGCTGACAGGCGAGAGCTCCTACGAGCAGTACTTC
>TRBV5-1|TRBJ2-5|NA|TRBD1
CASSGQGGKETQYF
TGCGCCAGCAGCGGACAGGGGGGCAAAGAGACCCAGTACTTC
>TRBV15|TRBJ2-5|NA|TRBD1
CATSSSGTGRYGGETQYF
TGTGCCACCAGCAGCTCAGGGACAGGGAGGTATGGTGGAGAGACCCAGTACTTC
>TRBV23-1|TRBJ2-7|NA|TRBD2
CASSPPPGTSLAYEQYF
TGCGCCAGCAGTCCCCCTCCAGGGACTAGCTTGGCCTACGAGCAGTACTTC
>TRBV9|TRBJ2-3|NA|TRBD1
CASSARDRNTDTQYF
TGTGCCAGCAGCGCCCGGGACAGGAATACAGATACGCAGTATTTT
>TRBV5-4|TRBJ2-1|NA|NA
CASSPRRENEQFF
TGTGCCAGCAGCCCCCGGCGGGAAAATGAGCAGTTCTTC
>TRBV12-2|TRBJ2-5|few|NA
CASLRQQYF
TGTGCAAGTCTGCGCCAACAGTACTTC
>TRBV18|TRBJ2-1|NA|TRBD2
CASSRLAGEDEQFF
TGTGCCAGCTCACGACTAGCGGGAGAGGATGAGCAGTTCTTC
>TRBV7-9|TRBJ2-3|NA|TRBD1
CASSFSGQGTDTQYF
TGTGCCAGCAGCTTTTCGGGACAGGGAACAGATACGCAGTATTTT
>TRBV19|TRBJ2-2|NA|TRBD1
CASSIDPTGGELFF
TGTGCCAGTAGTATAGATCCGACAGGGGGGGAGCTGTTTTTT
>TRBV19|TRBJ1-2|NA|TRBD1
CASGQGAYGYTF
TGTGCCAGCGGACAGGGGGCCTATGGCTACACCTTC
>TRBV29-1|TRBJ1-2|NA|NA
CSGETGYGYTF
TGCAGCGGAGAGACAGGCTATGGCTACACCTTC
>TRBV3-1/TRBV3-2|TRBJ2-3|NA|TRBD2
CASSRLLAGLGTDTQYF
TGTGCCAGCAGCCGCTTACTAGCGGGCCTGGGCACAGATACGCAGTATTTT
>TRBV9|TRBJ2-3|few|NA
CASSVVNRVTDTQYF
TGTGCCAGCAGCGTAGTCAACAGGGTCACAGATACGCAGTATTTT
>TRBV13|TRBJ2-2|NA|NA
CASSAGLLTGELFF
TGTGCCAGCAGCGCGGGACTCCTCACCGGGGAGCTGTTTTTT
>TRBV6-6|TRBJ2-7|NA|TRBD2
CASSSPAGRAYEQYF
TGTGCCAGCAGTTCCCCAGCGGGAAGAGCCTACGAGCAGTACTTC
>TRBV9|TRBJ2-3|NA|TRBD2
CASSARRGEREERTDTQYF
TGTGCCAGCAGCGCCCGTAGGGGCGAGCGGGAGGAAAGAACAGATACGCAGTATTTT
>TRBV6-5|TRBJ1-2|NA|TRBD1
CASSYSTGNGYTF
TGTGCCAGCAGTTACTCGACAGGGAATGGCTACACCTTC
>TRBV6-1|TRBJ2-1|NA|NA
CASSERGKGATLPSYNEQFF
TGTGCCAGCAGTGAAAGGGGGAAGGGAGCCACCTTACCCTCCTACAATGAGCAGTTCTTC
>TRBV4-2|TRBJ2-1|NA|TRBD2
CASTPGLAGGPGNEQFF
TGTGCCAGTACCCCCGGACTAGCGGGAGGGCCTGGCAATGAGCAGTTCTTC
>TRBV6-6|TRBJ2-1|NA|TRBD2
CASSYETSDNEQFF
TGTGCCAGCAGTTACGAGACTAGCGACAATGAGCAGTTCTTC